The 30 T cell receptor beta chains below were found in one sample sequenced in a study of cytomegalovirus exposure and HLA in healthy donors. PCR primers comprised 60 Vbeta and 13 Jbeta primers. Data came from immunoSEQ multiplex PCR; TCRdb stores just in-frame clones and leaves some out. Here the sample spans some 160,000 clones, over 65% being singletons. The sequenced sample consisted of PBMCs. Receptor source: a woman aged 40 to 50 in good health and CMV-seronegative.

The chain is built from TRBV7-6 and TRBJ2-7, with a tentative D call TRBD2 (7 bases). The germline V and J ends were trimmed by 1 base and 4 bases, with 11 bases remaining between them. Germline CDR1 and CDR2: SGHVS and FNYEAQ. CDR3 length: 14 amino acids. The CDR3 DNA reads as TGTGCCAGCAGCTTAGATCGGGGGGCGTACGAGCAGTACTTC. Translation: CASSLDRGAYEQYF.

This clone was detected once. The V gene is TRBV5-6, the J gene TRBJ1-1, with unresolved D. The CDR3 is 14 residues long. Germline CDR1 and CDR2: SGHDT and YYEEEE. V was cut by 0 bases and J by 3 bases, with 9 bases left in between. CDR3 in amino acids: CASSLGNSYTEAFF. CDR3 DNA: TGTGCCAGCAGCTTGGGGAACAGCTACACTGAAGCTTTCTTT.

The gene calls are TRBV7-3 and TRBJ2-3; D not certain. Germline values: CDR1 SGHTA, CDR2 FQGTGA. V shed 6 bases and J shed 4 bases, with 11 bases lying between them. The CDR3 is made up of 13 amino acids. The DNA of the CDR3 is TGTGCCAGCAGTCGTACAGAGTCAGATACGCAGTATTTT. Its protein is CASSRTESDTQYF.

This clone was seen once. V and J are TRBV5-5 and TRBJ2-7; D perhaps matches TRBD2 (7 bases). This CDR3 region has 13 residues. Trimming took 5 bases from V and 1 from J, leaving 10 bases between them. Germline V gene lookup returns CDR1 SGHKS and CDR2 YYEKEE (reference sequence). The CDR3 sequence is CASRRGGSYEQYF. The CDR3 nucleotides are TGTGCCAGCAGAAGGGGGGGGTCCTACGAGCAGTACTTC. Based on the CDR3 plus reference TRBV5-5 and TRBJ2-7, the full variable domain is DAGVTQSPTHLIKTRGQQVTLRCSPISGHKSVSWYQQVLGQGPQFIFQYYEKEERGRGNFPDRFSARQFPNYSSELNVNALLLGDSALYLCASRRGGSYEQYFGPGTRLTVT.

The sample holds a few counts of this clone. The rearrangement links TRBV5-6 to TRBJ2-1; TRBD2 aligns across 16 bases. The J segment lost 9 bases and the V segment lost 4 bases, leaving 13 bases of the junction unmatched. The CDR3 contains 18 residues. Germline lookup yields CDR1 SGHDT and CDR2 YYEEEE. Here the CDR3 DNA reads TGTGCCAGCAGCCTGGTCGAGGGACTAGCGGGGGGGCCTGGTGAGCAGTTCTTC. Amino acids: CASSLVEGLAGGPGEQFF.

CDR3 loop: CASSFPGLDREVLDTQYF. The CDR3 nucleotides are TGTGCCAGCAGCTTTCCCGGCTTGGACAGGGAGGTATTAGATACGCAGTATTTT. This sequence joins TRBV11-2 and TRBJ2-3; 8 nucleotides line up with TRBD1. This CDR3 spans 18 amino acids. In germline, CDR1 is SGHAT, CDR2 FQNNGV. V shed 3 bases and J 5 bases; nucleotides not matched to a gene: 16.

The table lists this clone with a few counts. The chain combines TRBV6-5 with TRBJ2-2, with 10 bases aligning to TRBD2. In germline, CDR1 is MNHEY, CDR2 SVGAGI. The CDR3 runs 16 residues. V lost 1 base to trimming and J lost 6 bases; unmatched junction nucleotides: 5. The CDR3 is CASSYLRSGGAGELFF. The CDR3 DNA follows: TGTGCCAGCAGTTACTTAAGGAGCGGGGGGGCCGGGGAGCTGTTTTTT.

CDR3 protein: CASSLKGGTEAFF. CDR3 nucleotide sequence: TGTGCCAGCAGCTTAAAGGGAGGGACTGAAGCTTTCTTT. This chain connects TRBV7-3 to TRBJ1-1, with D hard to call. Germline loops: CDR1 SGHTA, CDR2 FQGTGA. With 1 base removed from V and 5 bases from J, the gap between germline ends came to 8 bases. CDR3 length equals 13 residues.

In nucleotides, the CDR3 is TGTGCCAGCAGCCACCGCGGGGTGATCGGGACTAGCACAGATACGCAGTATTTT. This encodes CASSHRGVIGTSTDTQYF. J is TRBJ2-3 and V is TRBV5-4, with D tentatively TRBD2 (6 bases). V was clipped by 4 bases and J by 0 bases, with 21 bases between them. CDR1 and CDR2 (germline): SGHNT, YYREEE (reference sequence). This CDR3 is built from 18 residues. The full variable domain, with the rest looked up from reference TRBV5-4 and TRBJ2-3, is ETGVTQSPTHLIKTRGQQVTLRCSSQSGHNTVSWYQQALGQGPQFIFQYYREEENGRGNFPPRFSGLQFPNYSSELNVNALELDDSALYLCASSHRGVIGTSTDTQYFGPGTRLTVL.

The rearrangement joins TRBV5-4 to TRBJ1-2, with D perhaps TRBD1 (5 bases). V lost 2 bases, J lost 0 bases, and 17 bases lay in between. CDR3 length equals 17 residues. Germline CDR1 SGHNT, CDR2 YYREEE (reference sequence). This CDR3 reads CASSFGGVRSANYGYTF. CDR3 bases: TGTGCCAGCAGCTTCGGGGGAGTGAGATCGGCTAACTATGGCTACACCTTC.

J is TRBJ1-2 and V is TRBV27; TRBD1 agrees at 8 bases. Looked up from germline, CDR1 is MNHEY and CDR2 is SMNVEV (reference sequence). The CDR3 extends over 14 amino acids. V lost 5 bases and J lost 6; bases outside the gene matches: 8. CDR3 nucleotide sequence: TGTGCCAGCAGTCCCGACAGGGGTTTAGATGGCTACACCTTC. Protein product: CASSPDRGLDGYTF.

V usage is TRBV5-1 and J usage is TRBJ1-1; D perhaps matches TRBD1 (5 bases). The CDR3 is made up of 14 amino acids. From germline, CDR1 is SGHRS and CDR2 YFSETQ. The V end was cut by 6 bases, the J end by 5 bases, with 17 bases between. CDR3 sequence: CASMGGGSGTEAFF. The CDR3 coding sequence is TGCGCCAGCATGGGCGGGGGGAGTGGAACTGAAGCTTTCTTT.

The chain joins TRBV6-1 to TRBJ1-2; 8 bases agree with TRBD1. The CDR3 runs to 15 residues. Per the germline V gene, CDR1 is MNHNS and CDR2 is SASEGT. J gave up 5 bases and V 0 bases, and 5 bases lay outside the gene matches. CDR3 sequence: CASSEARTGRYGYTF. The CDR3 region has the DNA TGTGCCAGCAGTGAAGCTCGGACAGGGCGGTATGGCTACACCTTC.

The J gene is TRBJ1-5, the V gene TRBV6-1; the D gene is possibly TRBD1 (5 bases). This CDR3 comprises 14 residues. The germline V gene has CDR1 MNHNS and CDR2 SASEGT. V was pared by 3 bases and J by 2 bases, with 8 bases between. CDR3 sequence: CASSDGAGNQPQHF. CDR3 DNA sequence: TGTGCCAGCAGTGATGGGGCGGGCAATCAGCCCCAGCATTTT.

On this clone: The junction does not match germline at one end; this may be a read error. J is TRBJ1-2 and V is TRBV7-9; tentative D call: TRBD1 (5 bases). The germline CDR1 and CDR2 sequences are SEHNR and FQNEAQ (reference sequence). The CDR3 is made up of 16 amino acids. The CDR3 region is CSSSPPHGRADPGYTF. The CDR3 DNA reads as TGTTCCAGCAGCCCCCCCCACGGCAGGGCAGACCCTGGCTACACCTTC.

This clone was seen only once. This chain uses TRBV9 with TRBJ2-1; 16 bases are shared with TRBD2. Looked up from germline, CDR1 is SGDLS and CDR2 is YYNGEE. The V segment lost 0 bases and the J segment 6 bases; nucleotides outside the gene matches: 9. This CDR3 has 19 amino acids. CDR3 sequence: CASSVVVGLAGGPGNEQFF. For the CDR3, the DNA is TGTGCCAGCAGCGTAGTAGTGGGACTAGCGGGGGGGCCTGGCAATGAGCAGTTCTTC.

This clone was detected a few times. This chain uses TRBV4-2 with TRBJ2-7; TRBD1 is a possible D gene (6 bases). V was clipped by 0 bases and J by 3 bases, with 12 bases between them. Germline V gene sequence: CDR1 LGHNA, CDR2 YNFKEQ. The CDR3 contains 15 residues. The CDR3: CASSQDRGHNYEQYF. Here the CDR3 DNA reads TGTGCCAGCAGCCAAGATAGGGGACACAACTACGAGCAGTACTTC.

This clone has just one count. The V gene is TRBV28, the J gene TRBJ1-1; no clear D gene. Trimming pared 1 base from V and 5 bases from J, leaving 17 bases between. This CDR3 is built from 16 residues. Germline V gene sequence: CDR1 MDHEN, CDR2 SYDVKM. In nucleotides, the CDR3 is TGTGCCAGCAGTTTATTCTACAGAAAAGCCCCAACTGAAGCTTTCTTT. It yields the protein CASSLFYRKAPTEAFF.

The count of this clone is one. V usage is TRBV29-1 and J usage is TRBJ1-1; TRBD1 aligns across 10 bases. The CDR3 sequence is 18 residues long. Trimming at V came to 6 bases and at J to 5 bases, leaving 21 bases not matched to a gene. CDR1 is SQVTM, CDR2 ANQGSEA, per germline. The CDR3 spells CSVVRPRQGANGVTEAFF. The CDR3 nucleotides read TGCAGCGTCGTACGTCCGAGACAGGGGGCGAATGGTGTAACTGAAGCTTTCTTT.

The genes are TRBV28 and TRBJ2-7; D perhaps matches TRBD1 (6 bases). Looked up from germline, CDR1 is MDHEN and CDR2 is SYDVKM. This CDR3 spans 15 amino acids. V was shortened by 5 bases and J by 4 bases, with 18 bases between the two germline ends. CDR3 sequence: CASSLIGTSSYEQYF. CDR3 coding DNA: TGTGCCAGCAGTCTGATCGGGACATCTTCTTACGAGCAGTACTTC.

This clone appeared once. This chain uses TRBV4-1 with TRBJ2-1; weak D call: TRBD2 (5 bases). CDR3 length equals 14 residues. Germline V gives CDR1 MGHRA, CDR2 YSYEKL. The V end lost 5 bases, the J end lost 5 bases, and 13 bases lay between the germline ends. CDR3 in amino acids: CASSLPGTNNEQFF. The CDR3 bases are TGCGCCAGCAGCTTACCGGGAACTAACAATGAGCAGTTCTTC.

A few counts support this clone. The chain employs TRBV18 and TRBJ1-6; D gene ambiguous. Trimming pared 3 bases from V and 5 bases from J, leaving 14 bases between. The CDR3 totals 16 residues. CDR1 KGHSH and CDR2 LQKENI come from the germline V gene. CDR3: CASSPGLLSDNSPLHF. The CDR3 region has the DNA TGTGCCAGCTCACCTGGACTCCTTTCGGATAATTCACCCCTCCACTTT.

The gene calls are TRBV7-2 and TRBJ1-2; weak D call: TRBD1 (6 bases). CDR1 is SGHTA and CDR2 is FQGNSA in the germline V gene. The length of the CDR3 is 14 residues. V dropped 7 bases and J dropped 5 bases, with 17 bases sitting between them. The CDR3 coding sequence is TGTGCCAGCACCGTAGGGGGGGCGGGGTATGGCTACACCTTC. Translating it yields CASTVGGAGYGYTF.

This clone was counted a single time. The rearrangement uses TRBV7-9 and TRBJ2-3; 11 bases match TRBD2. J lost 5 bases, V lost 4 bases, and 11 bases had no gene match. The germline V gene has CDR1 SEHNR and CDR2 FQNEAQ (reference sequence). CDR3 length: 17 amino acids. This chain's CDR3 is CASSSGLAGGPEDTQYF. The CDR3 coding sequence is TGTGCCAGCAGCTCAGGATTAGCGGGGGGGCCTGAAGATACGCAGTATTTT.

This clone appeared a single time. The same CDR3 is also encoded by other DNA sequences in this sample. The rearrangement uses TRBV18 and TRBJ2-1, with TRBD1 matching over 7 bases. Germline V gives CDR1 KGHSH, CDR2 LQKENI. V was pared by 6 bases and J by 2 bases, with 4 bases of the junction left unmatched. The CDR3 is 14 amino acids. The CDR3 bases are TGTGCCAGCTCGCCGGACAGGACCTACAATGAGCAGTTCTTC. Amino acids: CASSPDRTYNEQFF.

CDR3 loop: CASSSVSPLGVQNTEAFF. CDR3 in DNA: TGTGCCAGCAGCTCTGTAAGTCCGTTAGGGGTCCAGAACACTGAAGCTTTCTTT. The chain couples TRBV28 to TRBJ1-1; the D gene is possibly TRBD1 (5 bases). The CDR3 contains 18 residues. Germline-derived CDR1 and CDR2 are MDHEN and SYDVKM. V lost 6 bases, J lost 1 base, and 24 bases lay in between.

This clone has only a few counts. The chain links TRBV2 to TRBJ1-4; D might be TRBD1 (5 bases). Per germline, CDR1 SNHLY and CDR2 FYNNEI. V was clipped by 2 bases and J by 6 bases, with 7 bases between them. This CDR3 is 13 amino acids long. The CDR3 DNA is TGTGCCAGCAGTGAACTCAGGGATGAAAAACTGTTTTTT. It encodes CASSELRDEKLFF.

This sequence joins TRBV2 and TRBJ2-5, with D uncertain. With 6 bases removed from V and 4 bases from J, the gap between germline ends came to 15 bases. CDR1 is SNHLY and CDR2 is FYNNEI in the germline V gene. The CDR3 consists of 14 residues. CDR3: CASSPSYIRETQYF. The CDR3 DNA is TGTGCCAGCAGCCCCTCGTATATCCGAGAGACCCAGTACTTC.

This clone was detected only once. The CDR3 reads CASSSLGQGDYGYTF. CDR3 in DNA: TGTGCCAGCAGTTCACTAGGACAGGGGGACTATGGCTACACCTTC. The genes are TRBV25-1 and TRBJ1-2, with TRBD1 identical over 10 bases. Germline CDR1 and CDR2: MGHDK and SYGVNS. The CDR3 consists of 15 residues. V lost 5 bases to trimming and J lost 3 bases; unmatched junction nucleotides: 6.

This clone was observed a single time. The chain is built from TRBV28 and TRBJ1-1, with a weak D call TRBD1 (5 bases). The CDR3 length is 16 residues. Trimming shortened V by 5 bases and J by 3 bases, and 19 bases separated the two germline ends. Germline V gene lookup returns CDR1 MDHEN and CDR2 SYDVKM. The CDR3 loop reads CASSIVGHPRDTEAFF. The CDR3 DNA is TGTGCCAGCAGTATCGTAGGACACCCCAGGGACACTGAAGCTTTCTTT. The whole variable domain, remainder taken from reference TRBV28 and TRBJ1-1, is DVKVTQSSRYLVKRTGEKVFLECVQDMDHENMFWYRQDPGLGLRLIYFSYDVKMKEKGDIPEGYSVSREKKERFSLILESASTNQTSMYLCASSIVGHPRDTEAFFGQGTRLTVV.